This T cell receptor beta chain came from a study of metastatic and nonmetastatic thyroid tumors. Findings and caveats of the study: Compared with benign nodules, malignant thyroid tumors were reported to have significantly higher TCR beta diversity in both blood and tumor.

TCRdb ran MiXCR on the PCR reads. The sample includes around 50,000 clones, 25% to 30% of them seen just once. The CDR3 covers 13 residues. The V gene's germline CDR1 is MDHEN and CDR2 SYDVKM. V was pared by 6 bases and J by 1 base, with 9 bases between. This clone turned up a few times. No antigen is known for it. Thyroid surgery was preceded by no treatment in any patient. The sequence came from a female donor with papillary thyroid cancer or a benign thyroid nodule (not recorded which). Some clones in this sample may be carry-over from other donors' samples. This rearrangement joins TRBV28 to TRBJ1-2; D is uncertain. The material sequenced was blood. The CDR3 bases are TGTGCCAGCAGACTGGACGGTAACTATGGCTACACCTTC. Its translation is CASRLDGNYGYTF.